This T cell receptor (beta chain) was observed in a study of T cell responses to AZD1222 COVID-19 vaccine. Study results and limitations: It was only a handful of AZD1222 recipients who were seropositive at baseline. The repertoires were collected only after the peak T cell response. Two AZD1222 administrations were followed by greater Spike-specific TCR breadth and depth.

Germline CDR1 reads SGHTA; CDR2 reads FQGNSA. Trimming cost V 1 base and J 0 bases, with 4 bases left between them. CDR3 length: 14 amino acids. As to this clone: What it binds is unknown.

The data were produced by immunoSEQ multiplex PCR, yet TCRdb's version contains in-frame clones alone and is incomplete. This table holds over 100,000 clones, 75% to 90% found once. The clonotype originates from an adult who received the AZD1222 COVID-19 vaccine. Sequenced material: peripheral blood, taken 28 days after the second AZD1222 dose. V and J are TRBV7-2 and TRBJ1-3; D unclear. This chain's CDR3 is CASSLGGSGNTIYF. The CDR3 coding sequence is TGTGCCAGCAGCTTAGGTGGCTCTGGAAACACCATATATTTT.